This T cell receptor (beta chain) was sequenced during a study of blood T cell repertoires in COVID-19 (dated by TCRdb to the early 2020s). The study in broad terms: Samples from collaborators originated in the United States, Italy and Spain and spanned both the acute and convalescent phases of COVID-19. The sample metadata nearly always contained a de-identified subject ID, COVID-19 status, age in years and sex. The material from the prospective study consisted of cDNA or gDNA derived from T cells, B-cell-depleted T cells, or PBMCs. The dataset comprised deeply sampled blood TCRbeta repertoires from subjects exposed to, actively infected with, or recovered from COVID-19. The repertoires were made available in a free public database intended to serve as a resource for research on the immune response to SARS-CoV-2. Where available, HLA class I and class II types were taken from metadata supplied by the sample provider and were not determined by assay-based typing. Samples came from the ongoing ImmuneRACE study (first 160 participants) plus 1,254 subjects from 6 global collaborators. Results the study describes overall, beyond this receptor: How much clinical and demographic metadata was included differed by source and by participant, and the metadata was provided uncurated.

Each collaborating institution followed its own protocols to collect whole blood in K2EDTA tubes. For TCRbeta analysis, collaborator samples were shipped as frozen whole blood, as isolated PBMCs, or as DNA extracted from either sample type. For this clone: Its target antigen remains unknown. Base qualities are not at hand, and no much larger clone is one base apart.

Taken from cysteine to phenylalanine, the CDR3 has 17 residues. The sequence is cut down to CDR3 DNA, 51 bases in frame from base 1. TCRbeta CDR3 regions were amplified from genomic DNA using the immunoSEQ Assay, a bias-controlled multiplex PCR. The authors processed their data as follows. Nucleated cell counts per sample were estimated from amplification of reference gene primers within the assay. Sequence reads were collapsed and filtered to measure the absolute abundance of every unique TCRbeta CDR3 rearrangement. For each sample, productive Simpson clonality was calculated by taking the square root of Simpson's diversity index across productive rearrangements. TCRdb retrieved this table from immuneACCESS and kept in-frame rearrangements only. Not all clones are present; in checked studies, unresolved V genes account for under half, and no reason is known for the remainder. V, J and clone size derive from that table, while D and trimming were established from the DNA sequence. The table for this sample lists 75,000 to 95,000 clones; roughly 80% of them were counted only once. In total, the top ten clones hold over 15% of the sample.

The receptor was isolated from an elderly man with active or convalescent COVID-19. The sequencing input was peripheral blood. In this chain, TRBV12-2 is recombined with TRBJ1-4; the table's D call, TRBD1, was not checked against the DNA. TRBV12-2 is a recognized pseudogene. The DNA sequence reads TGTGCAAGTCGCTTAAAATTGCCCGAGGGGGTTCGTGAAAAACTGTTTTTT. It specifies CASRLKLPEGVREKLFF.